Each of the 9 T cell receptor beta chains below was sequenced from the same sample in a study of blood T cells in healthy people across ages. Together with a sample-barcoded 5' primer, a J-beta primer mix was included in a second PCR lasting roughly 6 to 12 cycles. TCRdb processed the 5' RACE reads anew with MiXCR; each CDR3 protein has one entry. This table has about 730,000 distinct CDR3 sequences, roughly 41% appearing once. The sequenced material came from blood. The receptors here all came from a woman in her sixties or seventies in good health.

This clonotype was seen a few times. V and J are TRBV10-3 and TRBJ1-4; unclear D gene. CDR1 is ENHRY and CDR2 is SYGVKD in the germline V gene. This CDR3 region has 15 residues. The V and J ends lost 0 bases and 8 bases respectively, with 13 bases between them. For the CDR3, the DNA is TGTGCCATCAGTGAGTCTGACTACCGGCGGGAAAAACTGTTTTTT. Its protein is CAISESDYRREKLFF.

V is TRBV6-1 and J is TRBJ2-7; 8 bases line up with TRBD2. The CDR3 covers 17 residues. After removal of 6 bases from V and 2 bases from J, the junction contained 15 bases not matched to a gene. The V gene's germline CDR1 is MNHNS and CDR2 SASEGT. DNA for the CDR3: TGTGCCAGCAGACAGTCCCTCGGGGGGGCCAAAACCTACGAGCAGTACTTC. Its protein product is CASRQSLGGAKTYEQYF.

This clonotype was observed at least ten times. The V call is TRBV29-1, the J call TRBJ2-7; 10 bases line up with TRBD2. V lost 6 bases to trimming and J lost 2 bases; unmatched junction nucleotides: 4. Germline V CDR1 and CDR2: SQVTM, ANQGSEA. The CDR3 extends over 13 amino acids. CDR3 protein: CSVGTSEAYEQYF. In DNA, the CDR3 is TGCAGCGTGGGGACTAGCGAAGCCTACGAGCAGTACTTC.

The J gene is TRBJ2-3, the V gene TRBV20-1, with D possibly matching TRBD2 (5 bases). This CDR3 contains 12 residues. Trimming left V 0 bases short and J 14 bases short, with 15 bases between. Germline assignment: CDR1 DFQATT and CDR2 SNEGSKA (reference sequence). The CDR3, as DNA: TGCAGTGCTAGAGATCCTAGCCCCCCCCCGTATTTT. It yields the protein CSARDPSPPPYF.

This clonotype was seen a handful of times. This chain links TRBV12-3 or TRBV12-4 with TRBJ2-3; D is unresolved. V lost 1 base and J 8 bases, leaving 10 bases between the germline ends. The CDR3 contains 13 residues. As DNA, the CDR3 is TGTGCCAGCAGTTTAGACGCTGATGGTACGCAGTATTTT. Amino acid sequence: CASSLDADGTQYF.

The V and J genes are TRBV7-2 and TRBJ2-2, with D hard to call. Trimming removed 5 bases from V and 0 bases from J, with 4 bases in between. This CDR3 spans 13 amino acids. In germline, CDR1 is SGHTA, CDR2 FQGNSA. This chain's CDR3 is CASSRTNTGELFF. The DNA of the CDR3 is TGTGCCAGCAGCAGAACGAACACCGGGGAGCTGTTTTTT.

The V call is TRBV7-9, the J call TRBJ1-2; D possibly corresponds to TRBD1 (6 bases). V lost 4 bases and J lost 5, with 8 bases in between. The CDR3 is 12 amino acids. Germline lookup yields CDR1 SEHNR and CDR2 FQNEAQ (reference sequence). The CDR3 loop reads CASSYTGYGYTF. The CDR3 DNA is TGTGCCAGCAGCTATACAGGGTATGGCTACACCTTC.

The chain combines TRBV12-3 or TRBV12-4 with TRBJ2-1; D could derive from TRBD1 or TRBD2 (5 bases each). The end of the DNA is better explained by TRBJ2-7, so the J call may be wrong. This CDR3 is built from 15 residues. The CDR3, as DNA: TGTGCCAGCAGCCGGGGACCGAGCTCCTACAATGAGCAGTACTTC. As protein: CASSRGPSSYNEQYF.

Worth noting for this clonotype: A read error may explain this, as a much larger clone is one base away. The V gene is TRBV9, the J gene TRBJ2-1; 9 nucleotides align to TRBD1. Germline values: CDR1 SGDLS, CDR2 YYNGEE. There are 14 residues in the CDR3. CDR3 nucleotides: TGTGACAGCAGCACGGGACAGGGAGACAATGAGCAGTTCTTC. It yields the protein CDSSTGQGDNEQFF. The full variable domain, rest sourced from reference TRBV9 and TRBJ2-1, is DSGVTQTPKHLITATGQRVTLRCSPRSGDLSVYWYQQSLDQGLQFLIQYYNGEERAKGNILERFSAQQFPDLHSELNLSSLELGDSALYFCDSSTGQGDNEQFFGPGTRLTVL.